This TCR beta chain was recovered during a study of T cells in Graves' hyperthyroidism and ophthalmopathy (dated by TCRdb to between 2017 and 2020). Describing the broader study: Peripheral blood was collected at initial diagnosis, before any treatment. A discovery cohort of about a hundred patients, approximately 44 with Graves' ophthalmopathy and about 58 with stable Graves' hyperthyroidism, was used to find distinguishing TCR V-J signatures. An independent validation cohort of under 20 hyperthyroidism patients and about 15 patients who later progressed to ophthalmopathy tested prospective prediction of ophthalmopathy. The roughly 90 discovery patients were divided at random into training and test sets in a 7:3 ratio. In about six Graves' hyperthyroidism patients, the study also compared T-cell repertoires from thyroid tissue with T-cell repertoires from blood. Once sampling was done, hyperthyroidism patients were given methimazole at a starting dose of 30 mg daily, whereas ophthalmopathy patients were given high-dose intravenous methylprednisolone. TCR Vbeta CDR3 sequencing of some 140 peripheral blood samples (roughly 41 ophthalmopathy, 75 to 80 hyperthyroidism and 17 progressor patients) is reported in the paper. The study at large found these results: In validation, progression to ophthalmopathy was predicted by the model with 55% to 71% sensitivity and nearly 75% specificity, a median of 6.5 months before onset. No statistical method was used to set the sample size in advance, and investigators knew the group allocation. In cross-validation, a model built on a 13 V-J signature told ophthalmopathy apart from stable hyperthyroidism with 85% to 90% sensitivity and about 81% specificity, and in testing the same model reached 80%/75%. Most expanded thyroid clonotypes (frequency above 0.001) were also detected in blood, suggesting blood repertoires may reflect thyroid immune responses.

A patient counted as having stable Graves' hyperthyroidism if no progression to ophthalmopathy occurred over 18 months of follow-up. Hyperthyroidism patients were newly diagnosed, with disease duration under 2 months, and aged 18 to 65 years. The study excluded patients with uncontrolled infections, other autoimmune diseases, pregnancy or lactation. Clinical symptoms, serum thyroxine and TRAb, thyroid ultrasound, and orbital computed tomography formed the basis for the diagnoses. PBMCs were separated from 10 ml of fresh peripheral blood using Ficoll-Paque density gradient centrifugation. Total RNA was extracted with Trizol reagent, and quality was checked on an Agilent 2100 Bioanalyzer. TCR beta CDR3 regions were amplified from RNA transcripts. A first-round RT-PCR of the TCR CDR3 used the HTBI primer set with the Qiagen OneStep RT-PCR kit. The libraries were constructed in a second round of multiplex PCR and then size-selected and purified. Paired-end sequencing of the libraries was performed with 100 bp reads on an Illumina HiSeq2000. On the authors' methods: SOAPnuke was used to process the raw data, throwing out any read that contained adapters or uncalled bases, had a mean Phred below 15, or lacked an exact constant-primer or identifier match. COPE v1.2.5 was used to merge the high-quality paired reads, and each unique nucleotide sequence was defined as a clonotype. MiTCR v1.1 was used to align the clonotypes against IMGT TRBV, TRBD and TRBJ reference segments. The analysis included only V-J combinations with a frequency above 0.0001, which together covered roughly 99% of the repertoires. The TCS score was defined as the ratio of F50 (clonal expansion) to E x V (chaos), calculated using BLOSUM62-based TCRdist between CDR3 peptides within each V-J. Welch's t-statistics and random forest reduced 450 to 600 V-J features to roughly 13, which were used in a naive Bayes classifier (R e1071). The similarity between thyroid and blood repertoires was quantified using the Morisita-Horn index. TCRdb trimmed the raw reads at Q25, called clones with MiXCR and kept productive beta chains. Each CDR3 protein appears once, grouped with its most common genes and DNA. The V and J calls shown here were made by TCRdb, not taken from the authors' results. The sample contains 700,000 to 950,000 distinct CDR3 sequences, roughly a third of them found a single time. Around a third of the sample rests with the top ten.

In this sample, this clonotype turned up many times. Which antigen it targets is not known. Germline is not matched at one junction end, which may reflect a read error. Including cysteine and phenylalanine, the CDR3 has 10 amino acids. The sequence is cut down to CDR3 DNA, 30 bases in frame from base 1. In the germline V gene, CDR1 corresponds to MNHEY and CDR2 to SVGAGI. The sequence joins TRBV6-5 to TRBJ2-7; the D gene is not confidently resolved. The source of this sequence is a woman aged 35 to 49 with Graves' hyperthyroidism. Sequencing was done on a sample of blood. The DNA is TGTGCCAGCAGTTACTCGAACGGAAACTTC. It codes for CASSYSNGNF.